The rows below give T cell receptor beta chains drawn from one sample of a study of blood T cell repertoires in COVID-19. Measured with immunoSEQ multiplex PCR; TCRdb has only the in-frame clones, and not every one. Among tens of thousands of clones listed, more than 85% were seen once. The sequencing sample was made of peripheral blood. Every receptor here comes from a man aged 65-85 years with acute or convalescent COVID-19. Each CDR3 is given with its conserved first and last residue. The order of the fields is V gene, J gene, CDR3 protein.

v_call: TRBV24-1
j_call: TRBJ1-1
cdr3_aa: CATMLNTEAFF

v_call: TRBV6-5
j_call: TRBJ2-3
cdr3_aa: CASRAPGGDTQYF

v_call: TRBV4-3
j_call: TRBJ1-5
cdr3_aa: CASSYTSGNNQPQHF

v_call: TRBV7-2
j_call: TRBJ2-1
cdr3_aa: CASSLGFRGLAGVNEQFF

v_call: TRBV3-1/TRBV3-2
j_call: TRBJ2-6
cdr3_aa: CASSQVETGLPGANVLTF

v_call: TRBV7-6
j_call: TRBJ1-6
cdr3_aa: CASSLDQGLGYNSPLHF

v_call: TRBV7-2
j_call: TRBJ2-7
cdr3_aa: CASSLERVYEQYF

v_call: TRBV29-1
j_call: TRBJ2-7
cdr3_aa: CSVRAGGSSYEQYF

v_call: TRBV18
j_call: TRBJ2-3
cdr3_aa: CASSPRLAGGTDTQYF

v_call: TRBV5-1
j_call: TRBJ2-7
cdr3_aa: CASSKEQGVSYEQYF

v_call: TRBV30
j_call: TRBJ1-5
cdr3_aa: CAWSGAGEYSNQPQHF

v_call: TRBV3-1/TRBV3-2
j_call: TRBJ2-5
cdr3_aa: CASSSRGGRETQYF

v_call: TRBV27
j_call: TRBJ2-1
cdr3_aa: CASKEARGYNEQFF

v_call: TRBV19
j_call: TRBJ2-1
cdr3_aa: CASSSLRTVRNEQFF

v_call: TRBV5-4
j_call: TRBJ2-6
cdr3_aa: CASSFGWGQGLSGANVLTF

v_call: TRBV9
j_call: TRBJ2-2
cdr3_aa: CASSVQGIVGTGELFF

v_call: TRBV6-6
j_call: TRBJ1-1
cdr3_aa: CASSYDRSDTEAFF

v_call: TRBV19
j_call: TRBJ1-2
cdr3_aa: CASSPGGGRYYGYTF

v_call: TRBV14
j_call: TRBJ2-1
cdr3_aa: CASSHRGGGNEQFF

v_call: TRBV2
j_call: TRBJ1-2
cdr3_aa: CASSEWSGVDYGYTF

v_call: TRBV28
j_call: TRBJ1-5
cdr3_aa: CASSLPPRNQPQHF

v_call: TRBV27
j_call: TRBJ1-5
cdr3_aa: CASNIRGSNQPQHF

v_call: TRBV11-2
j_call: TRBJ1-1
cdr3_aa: CASTRTGVTEAFF

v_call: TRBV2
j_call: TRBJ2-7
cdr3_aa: CASSEQGALGEQYF

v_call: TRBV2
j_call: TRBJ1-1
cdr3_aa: CASSEGQGITEAFF

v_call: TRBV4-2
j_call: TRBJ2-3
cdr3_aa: CASSQTSGDTQYF

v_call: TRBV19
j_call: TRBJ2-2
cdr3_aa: CASTLPGGNGELFF

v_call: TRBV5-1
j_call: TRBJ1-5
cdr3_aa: CASRPDSSGPQHF

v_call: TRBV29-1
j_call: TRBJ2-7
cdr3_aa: CSVEGLSYEQYF

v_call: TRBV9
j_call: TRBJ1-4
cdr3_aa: CASSSQATHEKLFF

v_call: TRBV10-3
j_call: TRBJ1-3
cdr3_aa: CAISDRAGNTIYF

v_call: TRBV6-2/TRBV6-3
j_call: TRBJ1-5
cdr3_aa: CASSDPGGGDGNQPQHF

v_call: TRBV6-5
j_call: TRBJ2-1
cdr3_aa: CASSPSSGAYNEQFF

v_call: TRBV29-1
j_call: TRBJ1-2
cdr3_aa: CSVSADGDYGYTF

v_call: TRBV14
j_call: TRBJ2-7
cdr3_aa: CASSQDYDVGALSDEQYF

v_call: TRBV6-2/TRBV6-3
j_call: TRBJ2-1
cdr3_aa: CASSSLLSGTAYNEQFF

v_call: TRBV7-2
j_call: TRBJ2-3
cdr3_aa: CASSFTQGVTDTQYF

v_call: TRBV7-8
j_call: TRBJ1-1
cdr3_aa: CASSTGGNTEAFF

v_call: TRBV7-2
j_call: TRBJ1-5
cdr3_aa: CASGDSPHSNQPQHF

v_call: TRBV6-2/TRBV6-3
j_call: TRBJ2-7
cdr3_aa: CASSHYRDSYSYEQYF

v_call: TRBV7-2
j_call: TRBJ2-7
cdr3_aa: CASSRDRPYEQYF

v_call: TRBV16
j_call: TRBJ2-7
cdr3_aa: CASSPYQGAQYF

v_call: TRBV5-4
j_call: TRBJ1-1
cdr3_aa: CASSLGTGVNTEAFF

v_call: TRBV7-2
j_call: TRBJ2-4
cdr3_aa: CASSLASGSKNIQYF

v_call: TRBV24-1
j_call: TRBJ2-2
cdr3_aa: CATSDSHSPTGELFF

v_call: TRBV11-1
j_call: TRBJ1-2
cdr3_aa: CASSLARDVPGYTF

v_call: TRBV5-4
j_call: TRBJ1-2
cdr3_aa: CASSHSGTGSYGYTF

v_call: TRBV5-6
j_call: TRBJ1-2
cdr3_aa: CASSMSPGQGFGRGYTF

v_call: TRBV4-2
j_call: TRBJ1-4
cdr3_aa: CASSQDRAAQGSEKLFF

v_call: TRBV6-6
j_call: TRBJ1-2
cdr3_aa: CAGKPGQNYGYTF

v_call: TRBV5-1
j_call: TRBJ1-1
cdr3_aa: CASTIDRPRDTEAFF

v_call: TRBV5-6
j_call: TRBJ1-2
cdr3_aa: CASSLPSSGYTF

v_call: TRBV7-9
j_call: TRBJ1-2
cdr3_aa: CASSSRNGYTF

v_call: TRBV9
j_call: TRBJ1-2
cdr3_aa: CASRYRDDLIYGYTF